Below are 13 T cell receptor beta chains sequenced from a single sample in a study of cytomegalovirus exposure and HLA in healthy donors. Researchers ran the PCR with 60 Vbeta and 13 Jbeta primers. Libraries were prepared by immunoSEQ multiplex PCR; TCRdb keeps only in-frame clonotypes and omits some of them. Of 150,000 to 200,000 clones in the sample, roughly four fifths were seen once. Sequencing input: PBMCs. The receptors stem from a man younger than 35 in good health and CMV-seronegative.

The chain employs TRBV19 and TRBJ2-2, with 8 bases identical to TRBD1. The germline gives CDR1 LNHDA, CDR2 SQIVND (reference sequence). V shed 7 bases and J 4 bases; nucleotides not matched to a gene: 8. CDR3 length: 15 amino acids. CDR3 DNA sequence: TGTGCCAGTACCTTGGACAGGGTATCCACCGGGGAGCTGTTTTTT. As protein: CASTLDRVSTGELFF.

The rearrangement links TRBV19 to TRBJ1-3; tentatively, D is TRBD1 (5 bases). Germline CDR1 reads LNHDA; CDR2 reads SQIVND (reference sequence). This CDR3 contains 16 residues. V was clipped by 6 bases and J by 0 bases, with 15 bases between them. The CDR3: CASSFRQTDSGNTIYF. The CDR3 DNA is TGTGCCAGTAGCTTCCGACAGACAGACTCTGGAAACACCATATATTTT.

This chain links TRBV7-9 with TRBJ2-5; 12 positions match TRBD2. This CDR3 spans 16 amino acids. V gave up 5 bases and J gave up 5 bases; unmatched junction bases: 9. CDR1 is SEHNR, CDR2 FQNEAQ, per germline (reference sequence). CDR3 DNA: TGTGCCAGCAGCCCACAGCTAGCGGGGGGGCCGGAGACCCAGTACTTC. Its translation: CASSPQLAGGPETQYF.

The rearrangement joins TRBV28 to TRBJ1-2, with TRBD1 identical over 9 bases. Per germline, CDR1 MDHEN and CDR2 SYDVKM. The CDR3 has 14 amino acids. Losses at the gene ends were 4 bases for V and 5 bases for J; bases not matched to a gene: 5. As DNA, the CDR3 is TGTGCCAGCAGTTCACCACAGGGGGCTTATGGCTACACCTTC. Its translation is CASSSPQGAYGYTF.

The rearrangement uses TRBV19 and TRBJ2-3; 7 bases align to TRBD2. J gave up 1 base and V 9 bases, and 4 bases lay outside the gene matches. The length of the CDR3 is 13 residues. Per germline, CDR1 LNHDA and CDR2 SQIVND (reference sequence). The CDR3 sequence: CASETSGTDTQYF. The CDR3 nucleotides are TGTGCCAGCGAAACTAGCGGCACAGATACGCAGTATTTT.

V usage is TRBV10-2 and J usage is TRBJ1-3; no definite D call. Trimming stripped 3 bases from V and 0 bases from J, with 9 bases between. CDR3 size: 15 residues. Germline CDR1 WSHSY, CDR2 SAAADI. CDR3 sequence: CASSDAQSSGNTIYF. The CDR3 region has the DNA TGCGCCAGCAGTGATGCACAGAGCTCTGGAAACACCATATATTTT.

CDR3 in amino acids: CASSVTGSHPAGELFF. The CDR3 nucleotides read TGTGCCAGCAGTGTGACAGGGTCGCATCCAGCCGGGGAGCTGTTTTTT. This chain connects TRBV7-3 to TRBJ2-2; 7 bases align to TRBD1. CDR1 SGHTA and CDR2 FQGTGA come from the germline V gene. Trimming took 6 bases from V and 6 from J; bases not matched to a gene: 13. The length of the CDR3 is 16 residues.

This chain joins TRBV5-4 and TRBJ2-3, with 10 bases matching TRBD2. This CDR3 has 14 amino acids. J was trimmed by 4 bases and V by 4 bases; bases with no gene match: 3. Germline V gene lookup returns CDR1 SGHNT and CDR2 YYREEE (reference sequence). Here the CDR3 DNA reads TGTGCCAGCAGCACCGGACTAGCGGCAGATACGCAGTATTTT. Protein product: CASSTGLAADTQYF.

Only a few counts were recorded for this clone. This CDR3 reads CASSFRSGNTIYF. CDR3 sequence (DNA): TGTGCCAGCAGCTTCCGTTCTGGAAACACCATATATTTT. The gene calls are TRBV5-4 and TRBJ1-3; D unresolved. Between the trimmed V and J ends, which lost 2 bases and 1 base, there was a span of 4 bases. The CDR3 extends over 13 amino acids. Germline loops: CDR1 SGHNT, CDR2 YYREEE (reference sequence).

J is TRBJ1-5 and V is TRBV4-3; no definite D call. Trimming stripped 0 bases from V and 6 bases from J, with 12 bases between. Germline loops: CDR1 LGHNA, CDR2 YSLEER. The CDR3 runs 15 residues. The CDR3 coding sequence is TGCGCCAGCAGCCAAGATTATCGGGGTATTCAGCCCCAGCATTTT. Its protein is CASSQDYRGIQPQHF.

The V gene is TRBV5-4, the J gene TRBJ2-4, with 9 bases matching TRBD2. Looked up from germline, CDR1 is SGHNT and CDR2 is YYREEE (reference sequence). There are 14 residues in the CDR3. V was pared by 3 bases and J by 6 bases, with 4 bases of the junction left unmatched. CDR3 in DNA: TGTGCCAGCAGCTCTAGCGGGACGGGAAACATTCAGTACTTC. Translating gives CASSSSGTGNIQYF.

This chain links TRBV28 with TRBJ2-3; 11 bases align to TRBD2. The CDR3 loop spans 17 amino acids. CDR1 MDHEN and CDR2 SYDVKM come from the germline V gene. J was trimmed by 4 bases and V by 6 bases; bases with no gene match: 12. In DNA form, the CDR3 reads TGTGCCAGCAGAGCGCCGGTGACTAGCGGGAAGTCAGATACGCAGTATTTT. It yields the protein CASRAPVTSGKSDTQYF.

The chain joins TRBV11-3 to TRBJ2-2, with D possibly matching TRBD1 (6 bases). V was pared by 5 bases and J by 7 bases, with 11 bases between. The CDR3 covers 13 residues. Germline CDR1 is SGHNT and CDR2 is YENEEA. CDR3 protein: CASSTTQGGELFF. CDR3 DNA sequence: TGTGCCAGCAGCACTACACAGGGCGGGGAGCTGTTTTTT.